What follows describes a single T cell receptor beta chain. The data belong to a study of blood T cell repertoires in COVID-19. The data were produced by immunoSEQ multiplex PCR, yet TCRdb's version contains in-frame clones alone and is incomplete. The sample lists approximately 380,000 clones, about 85% occurring once. The sample was peripheral blood. This clonotype originated in a woman between 18 and 30 years old with acute or convalescent COVID-19.

Written as DNA, the CDR3 is TGTGCCAGCTCACCTGATCGGCAGGGTCCCTACGAGCAGTACTTC. Residues: CASSPDRQGPYEQYF. This chain links TRBV18 with TRBJ2-7; TRBD1 is a possible D gene (5 bases). Trimming took 3 bases from V and 2 from J, leaving 14 bases between them. The CDR3 contains 15 residues. In germline, CDR1 is KGHSH, CDR2 LQKENI.